This is a list of T cell receptor beta chains from one sample in a study of response to subunit inactivated influenza vaccine. TCRdb used MiXCR to reprocess the RT-PCR reads, holding one entry per CDR3 protein. The table records roughly 500,000 distinct CDR3 sequences, 16% of them present only once. Sequences were derived from CD4+ T cells sorted from PBMCs, sampled 23 to 25 months after vaccination. The receptors stem from a man aged 45 to 70 who received an inactivated influenza vaccine. CDR3s include the opening cysteine and the closing phenylalanine or tryptophan. Fields, in order: D gene, clone size, V gene, J gene, CDR3 DNA, CDR3 protein. A D gene is named only where the DNA matches it firmly. Size values are once, few and many counts, or a class for expanded clones, and some rows have none.

>-|few|TRBV2|TRBJ1-4
TGTGCCAGCAGGGAGACTGCGACAACTAATGAAAAACTGTTTTTT
CASRETATTNEKLFF
>TRBD2|few|TRBV7-8|TRBJ2-7
TGTGCCAGCAGCTTAGTTCTAGCGGGACCGTTTGGCGAGCAGTACTTC
CASSLVLAGPFGEQYF
>TRBD2|few|TRBV15|TRBJ2-5
TGTGCCACCAGCACCAACATACGGGGGGGGGAGACCCAGTACTTC
CATSTNIRGGETQYF
>-|few|TRBV5-4|TRBJ2-1
TGTGCCAGCAGCTTGGCCCAGGCCACTAGTTACAATGAGCAGTTCTTC
CASSLAQATSYNEQFF
>TRBD1|-|TRBV2|TRBJ1-4
TGTGCCAGCGGGACAGGGGTTAAGAGTGAAAAACTGTTTTTT
CASGTGVKSEKLFF
>TRBD2|few|TRBV12-5|TRBJ2-3
TGTGCTAGTGGTTTGGTTCTAGCGGGAGAAGGCACAGATACGCAGTATTTT
CASGLVLAGEGTDTQYF
>-|many|TRBV20-1|TRBJ2-7
TGCAGTGCTAGGGGGGGAGCCTACGAGCAGTACTTC
CSARGGAYEQYF
>-|-|TRBV9|TRBJ1-6
TGTGCCAGCAGCTACGCCGGGACCGGAGGATCACCCCTCCACTTT
CASSYAGTGGSPLHF
>TRBD1|-|TRBV7-9|TRBJ2-7
TGTGCCAGCAGCCCGTCTGGGACAGGGGCACGGTACTTC
CASSPSGTGARYF
>TRBD2|-|TRBV7-8|TRBJ2-3
TGTGCCAGCAGCTCGTTAGCGGGGGGTTGGGGAGATACGCAGTATTTT
CASSSLAGGWGDTQYF
>-|-|TRBV4-1|TRBJ1-1
TGCGCCAGCAGCTCCCCTCACAGGCTAAACACTGAAGCTTTCTTT
CASSSPHRLNTEAFF
>-|-|TRBV20-1|TRBJ1-1
TGCAGTGCTAGAAAACCAGCCCACGGCACTGAAGCTTTCTTT
CSARKPAHGTEAFF
>-|-|TRBV5-1|TRBJ1-3
TGCGCCAGCAGCCCGGACACTACGCTTTCGGGAAACACCATATATTTT
CASSPDTTLSGNTIYF
>-|many|TRBV3-1|TRBJ1-1
TGTGCCAGCAGCCGCCTGAACACTGAAGCTTTCTTT
CASSRLNTEAFF
>-|few|TRBV7-2|TRBJ2-5
TGTGCCAGCAGCTTGGGAGCCCAAGAGACCCAGTACTTC
CASSLGAQETQYF
>-|few|TRBV9|TRBJ1-1
TGTGCCAGCAGCGTAGTCCAGGGGTACGCTGAAGCTTTCTTT
CASSVVQGYAEAFF
>TRBD1|-|TRBV3-1|TRBJ1-4
TGTGCCAGCAGCCAAGATGTCGGGACAGAGAGAGGTCATGAAAAACTGTTTTTT
CASSQDVGTERGHEKLFF